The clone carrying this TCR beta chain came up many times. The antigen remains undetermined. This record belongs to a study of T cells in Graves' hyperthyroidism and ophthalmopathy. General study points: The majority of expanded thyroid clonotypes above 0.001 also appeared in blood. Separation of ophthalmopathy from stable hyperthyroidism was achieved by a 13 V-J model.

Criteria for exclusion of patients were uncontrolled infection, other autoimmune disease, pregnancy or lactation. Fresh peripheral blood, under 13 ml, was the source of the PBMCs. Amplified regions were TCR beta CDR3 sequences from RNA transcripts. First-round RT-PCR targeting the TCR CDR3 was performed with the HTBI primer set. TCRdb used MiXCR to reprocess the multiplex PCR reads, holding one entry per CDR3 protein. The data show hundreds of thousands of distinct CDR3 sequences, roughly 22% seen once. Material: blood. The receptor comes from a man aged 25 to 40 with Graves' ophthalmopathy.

This CDR3 is CAWIRTGSGYTF. CDR3 sequence (DNA): TGTGCCTGGATTCGGACAGGATCTGGCTACACCTTC. The chain recombines TRBV30 with TRBJ1-2; 7 bases agree with TRBD1. The CDR3 sequence is 12 residues long. Germline V CDR1 and CDR2: GTSNPN, SVGIG (reference sequence). Unmatched junction bases numbered 6, after V lost 4 bases and J lost 7 bases. The variable domain in full, completed from reference TRBV30 and TRBJ1-2, reads SQTIHQWPATLVQPVGSPLSLECTVEGTSNPNLYWYRQAAGRGLQLLFYSVGIGQISSEVPQNLSASRPQDRQFILSSKKLLLSDSGFYLCAWIRTGSGYTFGSGTRLTVV.